The T cell receptor (beta chain) under discussion was sequenced for a study of T cell responses to AZD1222 COVID-19 vaccine. Overall study findings and caveats: Among spike-specific TCRs, nearly half reportedly target unmutated variant regions.

Regarding this clone: Antigen unknown.

The data were produced by immunoSEQ multiplex PCR, yet TCRdb's version contains in-frame clones alone and is incomplete. The table includes tens of thousands of clones, nearly 90% detected once. Germline V gene data show CDR1 as GTSNPN and CDR2 as SVGIG (reference sequence). The CDR3 is made up of 17 amino acids. Trimming left V 1 base short and J 6 bases short, with 22 bases between. The chain links TRBV30 to TRBJ1-5; a weak D match, TRBD1 (5 bases). The source was peripheral blood, collected on day 0 of MenACWY control vaccination. The TCR was taken from an adult in good health. The CDR3 bases are TGTGCCTGGAGTGCCTACTCCGGGACCGCGAAACTTCAGCCCCAGCATTTT. Residues: CAWSAYSGTAKLQPQHF.